The rows below give T cell receptor beta chains drawn from one sample of a study of T cell responses to AZD1222 COVID-19 vaccine. The protocol was immunoSEQ multiplex PCR, while the TCRdb copy is restricted to in-frame clones and leaves out a portion. Of 95,000 or so clones in the sample, about 89% were seen once. The specimen was peripheral blood, collected on day 0 of AZD1222 vaccination. Receptors were obtained from an adult in good health. Each CDR3 is given with its conserved first and last residue. The D gene is left open where the match is weak. A row's size may be missing; if present it is once, few, many or a size class.

>TRBV3-1/TRBV3-2|NA|TRBD2|TRBJ2-5|15
TGTGCCAGCAGTACTAGCGGGGGCTCTCGAGAGACCCAGTACTTC
CASSTSGGSRETQYF
>TRBV2|few|TRBD1|TRBJ1-4|15
TGTGCCAGCAGTGATTCGACTTTCCGGGACAGGGGGCTGTTTTTT
CASSDSTFRDRGLFF
>TRBV5-1|NA|NA|TRBJ2-5|14
TGCGCCAGCAGCTCCCTTTCTAGAGTCGAGACCCAGTACTTC
CASSSLSRVETQYF
>TRBV6-2/TRBV6-3|NA|TRBD1|TRBJ1-2|15
TGTGCCAGCAGTTACCGGGACAGGGGCTCGGTTGGCTACACCTTC
CASSYRDRGSVGYTF
>TRBV5-1|NA|TRBD1|TRBJ1-2|14
TGCGCCAGCACCAGACAGGGGTCTGACTATGGCTACACCTTC
CASTRQGSDYGYTF
>TRBV9|NA|NA|TRBJ1-1|13
TGTGCCAGCAGCGTAGGTCAGGGGACTGAAGCTTTCTTT
CASSVGQGTEAFF
>TRBV29-1|NA|NA|TRBJ1-1|14
TGCAGCGTTGCATTCTGGGAGGGGAACACTGAAGCTTTCTTT
CSVAFWEGNTEAFF
>TRBV6-5|NA|NA|TRBJ2-3|13
TGTGCCAGCAGTTACTCGGGGCCAGATACGCAGTATTTT
CASSYSGPDTQYF
>TRBV28|NA|NA|TRBJ1-2|15
TGTGCCAGCAGCAAAGACAAGGGGACTGGGTATGGCTACACCTTC
CASSKDKGTGYGYTF
>TRBV18|NA|NA|TRBJ1-2|13
TGTGCCAGCTCAACCGGGCCCCCAGGGGGCTACACCTTC
CASSTGPPGGYTF
>TRBV9|NA|NA|TRBJ2-5|13
TGTGCCAGCAGCGCTACCCCTCGAGAGACCCAGTACTTC
CASSATPRETQYF
>TRBV9|NA|TRBD2|TRBJ2-1|14
TGTGCCAGCAGCACTAGCGGGGCCCACAATGAGCAGTTCTTC
CASSTSGAHNEQFF
>TRBV5-1|NA|NA|TRBJ1-1|15
TGCGCCAGCAGCTTGGATAGTGGAGGGAACACTGAAGCTTTCTTT
CASSLDSGGNTEAFF
>TRBV4-1|NA|TRBD1|TRBJ1-6|15
TGCGCCAGCAGCCAAGAGGGGACAGGGCGCTCACCCCTCCACTTT
CASSQEGTGRSPLHF
>TRBV21-1|NA|NA|TRBJ1-4|16
TGTGCCAGCAGCGCCCGACAGGGGAACGTTCACGAAAAACTGTTTTTT
CASSARQGNVHEKLFF
>TRBV19|once|NA|TRBJ1-1|14
TGTGCCAGTACCCCTTTGGTGGGGAACACTGAAGCTTTCTTT
CASTPLVGNTEAFF
>TRBV6-4|NA|TRBD1|TRBJ2-1|15
TGTGCCAGCAGTCCCGGGACAGGGACCTACAATGAGCAGTTCTTC
CASSPGTGTYNEQFF
>TRBV12-3/TRBV12-4|NA|TRBD1|TRBJ2-7|13
TGTGCCAGCAGCTGGACAGGGAGGTACGAGCAGTACTTC
CASSWTGRYEQYF
>TRBV30|NA|NA|TRBJ1-5|15
TGTGCCTGGAGGAAAGGGGGGGGCCTAGGTCAGCCCCAGCATTTT
CAWRKGGGLGQPQHF
>TRBV6-5|NA|NA|TRBJ2-1|15
TGTGCCAGCAGCTTAACAAGGGGCGGGGTAGATGAGCAGTTCTTC
CASSLTRGGVDEQFF
>TRBV19|NA|NA|TRBJ2-2|12
TGTGCCAGTAGGCTTAGGACCGGGGAGCTGTTTTTT
CASRLRTGELFF
>TRBV27|NA|NA|TRBJ2-7|14
TGTGCCAGCAGTTGGGGGCCGAGAACGAAAGAGCAGTACTTC
CASSWGPRTKEQYF
>TRBV11-3|NA|TRBD1|TRBJ2-2|17
TGTGCCAGCAGCTCGGGACAGTCAAAAGGATACGACGGGGAGCTGTTTTTT
CASSSGQSKGYDGELFF
>TRBV6-2/TRBV6-3|NA|NA|TRBJ2-3|17
TGTGCCAGCAGCTCTCCCTCGGATAGCACCGTTGGGGATACGCAGTATTTT
CASSSPSDSTVGDTQYF
>TRBV10-1|NA|NA|TRBJ2-1|13
TGCGCCAGCCGGGGGACGGTGGGGGATGAGCAGTTCTTC
CASRGTVGDEQFF
>TRBV5-1|NA|NA|TRBJ2-3|15
TGCGCCAGCAGCTTGGGAGGACAGTCCGCAGATACGCAGTATTTT
CASSLGGQSADTQYF
>TRBV6-5|NA|NA|TRBJ1-2|14
TGTGCCAGCAGTCCCGGGACAACCAACTATGGCTACACCTTC
CASSPGTTNYGYTF
>TRBV5-6|NA|NA|TRBJ1-1|15
TGTGCCAGCAGCTGGGGGGGGGTCTCGGACACTGAAGCTTTCTTT
CASSWGGVSDTEAFF
>TRBV3-1/TRBV3-2|NA|TRBD1|TRBJ1-6|16
TGTGCCAGCAGCCGGCTTACTGGACAGGGTGGTTCACCCCTCCACTTT
CASSRLTGQGGSPLHF
>TRBV6-1|NA|NA|TRBJ1-5|13
TGTGCCAGCAGTGACGCAGGGCATCAGCCCCAGCATTTT
CASSDAGHQPQHF
>TRBV7-2|NA|NA|TRBJ1-5|17
TGTGCCAGCCTCGCCTTCATGGGGCCCGGGAAAATACAGCCCCAGCATTTT
CASLAFMGPGKIQPQHF
>TRBV6-5|NA|NA|TRBJ2-1|16
TGTGCCAGCAGTTACGTAGCGGCGAGCTCCTACAATGAGCAGTTCTTC
CASSYVAASSYNEQFF
>TRBV7-9|NA|NA|TRBJ1-1|13
TGTGCCAGCAGCCAAGGCCCCAACACTGAAGCTTTCTTT
CASSQGPNTEAFF
>TRBV6-5|NA|NA|TRBJ1-5|12
TGTGCCAGCAGTTCAGGGACTCAGCCCCAGCATTTT
CASSSGTQPQHF
>TRBV6-6|NA|NA|TRBJ1-2|13
TGTGCCAGCAGAAGCAGGGACGGATATGGCTACACCTTC
CASRSRDGYGYTF
>TRBV2|NA|NA|TRBJ1-1|14
TGTGCCAGCAGGGGCTTGGGGGGCGTCACTGAAGCTTTCTTT
CASRGLGGVTEAFF
>TRBV7-6|NA|NA|TRBJ1-1|13
TGTGCCAGCAGCCGGGACACGAACACTGAAGCTTTCTTT
CASSRDTNTEAFF